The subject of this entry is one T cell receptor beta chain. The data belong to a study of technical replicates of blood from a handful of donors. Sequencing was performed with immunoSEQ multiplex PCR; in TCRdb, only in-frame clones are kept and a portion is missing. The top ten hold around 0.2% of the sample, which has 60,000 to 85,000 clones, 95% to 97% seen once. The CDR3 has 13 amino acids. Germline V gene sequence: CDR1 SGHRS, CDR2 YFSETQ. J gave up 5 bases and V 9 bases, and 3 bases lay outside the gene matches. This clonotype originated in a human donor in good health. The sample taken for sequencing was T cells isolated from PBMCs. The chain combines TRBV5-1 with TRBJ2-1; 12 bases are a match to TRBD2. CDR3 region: CATRLAGDNEQFF. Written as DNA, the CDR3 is TGCGCCACCCGACTAGCGGGGGACAATGAGCAGTTCTTC. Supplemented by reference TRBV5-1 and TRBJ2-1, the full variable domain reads KAGVTQTPRYLIKTRGQQVTLSCSPISGHRSVSWYQQTPGQGLQFLFEYFSETQRNKGNFPGRFSGRQFSNSRSEMNVSTLELGDSALYLCATRLAGDNEQFFGPGTRLTVL.